The 18 T cell receptor beta chains below all came from one sample that was sequenced in a study of CD8 T cells in ankylosing spondylitis. TCRdb re-called the 5' RACE reads with MiXCR, one entry per CDR3 protein. The table shows roughly 370,000 distinct CDR3 sequences, with around 20% occurring only once. Study conclusions and caveats: Fewer than 10 highly homologous variants made up a TCR beta motif that seemed to typify ankylosing spondylitis blood.

The antigens of these receptors remain unknown. The sequencing sample was made of blood, either unsorted or a sorted T cell fraction (not recorded which). Receptors were obtained from a male donor with ankylosing spondylitis.

Many counts were recorded for this clonotype. The chain employs TRBV5-1 and TRBJ2-3, with a weak D call TRBD2 (6 bases). The CDR3 has 16 amino acids. Germline V CDR1 and CDR2: SGHRS, YFSETQ. Trimming pared 6 bases from V and 6 bases from J, leaving 23 bases between. CDR3 loop: CASKSGGITKSDTQYF. In DNA, the CDR3 is TGCGCCAGCAAATCCGGGGGAATCACAAAGTCGGATACGCAGTATTTT. Variable domain in full (rest from reference TRBV5-1 and TRBJ2-3): KAGVTQTPRYLIKTRGQQVTLSCSPISGHRSVSWYQQTPGQGLQFLFEYFSETQRNKGNFPGRFSGRQFSNSRSEMNVSTLELGDSALYLCASKSGGITKSDTQYFGPGTRLTVL.

This clonotype was seen more than once but under ten times. The V call is TRBV4-2, the J call TRBJ2-1; TRBD2 is a possible D gene (6 bases). V was clipped by 1 base and J by 8 bases, with 12 bases between them. Germline V gene sequence: CDR1 LGHNA, CDR2 YNFKEQ. The CDR3 length is 14 residues. CDR3 coding DNA: TGTGCCAGCAGCCAAGCGGGAGCTCGCTATGAGCAGTTCTTC. It specifies CASSQAGARYEQFF.

The chain joins TRBV12-3 or TRBV12-4 to TRBJ2-3; D perhaps matches TRBD2 (6 bases). The germline V and J ends were trimmed by 4 bases and 3 bases, with 17 bases remaining between them. CDR3 length: 16 residues. As DNA, the CDR3 is TGTGCCAGCAGTTCCGTCCCGCCGGGAGTTACAGATACGCAGTATTTT. Translation: CASSSVPPGVTDTQYF.

A single count supports this clonotype. The chain joins TRBV4-1 to TRBJ1-5; no definite D call. The CDR3 is 15 amino acids. Trimming shortened V by 0 bases and J by 5 bases, and 11 bases separated the two germline ends. Germline CDR1 reads MGHRA; CDR2 reads YSYEKL. The chain's CDR3 is CASSQDIQTYQPQHF. CDR3 nucleotide sequence: TGCGCCAGCAGCCAAGATATCCAGACTTATCAGCCCCAGCATTTT.

This clonotype appeared a few times. The chain uses TRBV12-3 or TRBV12-4 and TRBJ2-1, with 10 bases aligning to TRBD2. The V gene end was trimmed by 5 bases and the J gene end by 4 bases; junction bases not matched to a gene: 11. The CDR3 runs 17 residues. The CDR3 nucleotides are TGTGCCAGCAGTCTAAATGCCGAGACTAGCGGGTACAATGAGCAGTTCTTC. Translating gives CASSLNAETSGYNEQFF.

The rearrangement joins TRBV9 to TRBJ1-2; D might be TRBD1 (5 bases). Looked up from germline, CDR1 is SGDLS and CDR2 is YYNGEE. Trimming left V 6 bases short and J 8 bases short, with 29 bases between. The CDR3 contains 17 residues. This chain's CDR3 is CASTFRDESPILRGYTF. The CDR3 nucleotides read TGTGCCAGCACCTTCAGGGACGAAAGCCCCATTTTAAGAGGCTACACCTTC.

This rearrangement joins TRBV6-1 to TRBJ2-2, with TRBD1 matching over 8 bases. Germline V gives CDR1 MNHNS, CDR2 SASEGT. The CDR3 length is 13 residues. J gave up 4 bases and V 10 bases, and 5 bases lay outside the gene matches. The CDR3, as DNA: TGTGCCACCCAACAGGGGGGCACCGGGGAGCTGTTTTTT. Translation gives CATQQGGTGELFF.

This sequence joins TRBV28 and TRBJ2-1, with 12 bases fitting TRBD2. Looked up from germline, CDR1 is MDHEN and CDR2 is SYDVKM. Trimming took 5 bases from V and 9 from J; bases not matched to a gene: 8. The CDR3 extends over 15 amino acids. CDR3 nucleotide sequence: TGTGCCAGCAGTACGAGACTAGCGGGAGTTTCTGAGCAGTTCTTC. Its translation: CASSTRLAGVSEQFF.

Here the CDR3 reads CASSYRTGTDTQYF. The CDR3 nucleotides are TGTGCCAGCAGTTACAGGACAGGAACAGATACGCAGTATTTT. V and J are TRBV6-5 and TRBJ2-3; 7 nucleotides align to TRBD1. CDR1 MNHEY and CDR2 SVGAGI come from the germline V gene. V gave up 2 bases and J gave up 3 bases; unmatched junction bases: 2. There are 14 residues in the CDR3.

V is TRBV9 and J is TRBJ2-5; D may correspond to TRBD1 or TRBD2 (5 bases each). CDR1 is SGDLS, CDR2 YYNGEE, per germline. CDR3 length: 16 residues. V shed 4 bases and J shed 2 bases, with 18 bases lying between them. The CDR3 loop reads CASSLGVRDHQETQYF. The CDR3 region has the DNA TGTGCCAGCAGCCTAGGGGTTCGGGACCATCAAGAGACCCAGTACTTC.

This sequence joins TRBV28 and TRBJ2-7; either TRBD1 or TRBD2 may supply D (5 bases each). The CDR3 extends over 14 amino acids. The V end was cut by 7 bases, the J end by 0 bases, with 13 bases between. Germline lookup yields CDR1 MDHEN and CDR2 SYDVKM. The DNA of the CDR3 is TGTGCCAGCACCCGAGGTGGGGGCTCCTACGAGCAGTACTTC. Translating it yields CASTRGGGSYEQYF.

Only a few counts were recorded for this clonotype. V gene TRBV27 combines with J gene TRBJ2-1; 7 nucleotides line up with TRBD2. This CDR3 spans 17 amino acids. The germline gives CDR1 MNHEY, CDR2 SMNVEV (reference sequence). The J segment lost 8 bases and the V segment lost 6 bases, leaving 19 bases of the junction unmatched. In nucleotides, the CDR3 is TGTGCCAGCAGGAGGGTCCGGGACTACCACAATGAGGATGAGCAGTTCTTC. This encodes CASRRVRDYHNEDEQFF.

This clonotype has just a few counts. The gene calls are TRBV5-1 and TRBJ2-5; tentative D call: TRBD2 (5 bases). This CDR3 has 13 residues. Looked up from germline, CDR1 is SGHRS and CDR2 is YFSETQ. Between the trimmed V and J ends, which lost 0 bases and 4 bases, there was a span of 7 bases. The CDR3 protein is CASSLAEGETQYF. The CDR3 coding sequence is TGCGCCAGCAGCTTGGCCGAGGGAGAGACCCAGTACTTC. Using reference TRBV5-1 and TRBJ2-5 for the parts outside the CDR3, the full variable domain is KAGVTQTPRYLIKTRGQQVTLSCSPISGHRSVSWYQQTPGQGLQFLFEYFSETQRNKGNFPGRFSGRQFSNSRSEMNVSTLELGDSALYLCASSLAEGETQYFGPGTRLLVL.

This clonotype occurred a few times. CDR3 nucleotides: TGTGCCAGCAGCTCCAACGCCGGGGGAAACACCATATATTTT. This translates into CASSSNAGGNTIYF. The chain carries TRBV7-9 and TRBJ1-3; D unresolved. V gave up 4 bases and J gave up 4 bases, with 11 bases separating them. Germline lookup yields CDR1 SEHNR and CDR2 FQNEAQ (reference sequence). This CDR3 contains 14 residues.

The chain links TRBV28 to TRBJ2-5, with 9 bases aligning to TRBD1. CDR3 size: 15 residues. V lost 0 bases and J lost 3; bases outside the gene matches: 2. Germline CDR1 is MDHEN and CDR2 is SYDVKM. This CDR3 is CASSLWRDREETQYF. The DNA for the CDR3 is TGTGCCAGCAGTTTATGGAGGGACAGGGAAGAGACCCAGTACTTC.

The chain links TRBV12-3 or TRBV12-4 to TRBJ1-1; 11 bases are a match to TRBD1. J gave up 5 bases and V 0 bases, and 8 bases lay outside the gene matches. The CDR3 loop spans 17 amino acids. CDR3 coding DNA: TGTGCCAGCAGTTTAGCGGATGGACAGGGGGCGAAGACTGAAGCTTTCTTT. Its translation: CASSLADGQGAKTEAFF.

This clonotype has a handful of counts. The J gene is TRBJ2-1, the V gene TRBV6-2 or TRBV6-3, with D perhaps matching TRBD2 (5 bases). V was shortened by 6 bases and J by 7 bases, with 19 bases between the two germline ends. Per the germline V gene, CDR1 is MNHEY and CDR2 is SVGEGT. The CDR3 consists of 15 residues. The CDR3 is CASSPHLGSWNEQFF. Here the CDR3 DNA reads TGTGCCAGCAGCCCCCACCTAGGGAGTTGGAATGAGCAGTTCTTC.

Many counts were recorded for this clonotype. This sequence joins TRBV11-3 and TRBJ2-1, with unresolved D. V lost 1 base to trimming and J lost 10 bases, with 5 bases between them. The CDR3 spans 11 residues. Germline loops: CDR1 SGHNT, CDR2 YENEEA. In nucleotides, the CDR3 is TGTGCCAGCAGCTTAGTTCGAGAGCAGTTCTTC. It specifies CASSLVREQFF.